The rows below give T cell receptor beta chains drawn from one sample of a study of blood T cell repertoires in COVID-19. Clones were read by immunoSEQ multiplex PCR, and TCRdb kept only the in-frame ones, dropping some. This sample has roughly 70,000 clones, with more than 75% found just once. Material for sequencing was peripheral blood. Receptors originate from a human donor in a cohort sampled during active COVID-19. Each CDR3 is given with its conserved first and last residue. Fields, in order: clone size, CDR3 length, D gene, J gene, V gene, CDR3 protein, CDR3 DNA. The D gene is left open where the match is weak. Rows give clone size only sometimes, using once, few, many, or a class for an expanded clone.

abundance: .; len: 15; d_gene: TRBD1; j_gene: TRBJ1-5; v_gene: TRBV19; CDR3aa: CASRVADRDNQPQHF; CDR3nt: TGTGCCAGCAGAGTTGCGGACAGGGACAATCAGCCCCAGCATTTT
abundance: .; len: 13; d_gene: .; j_gene: TRBJ2-2; v_gene: TRBV12-3/TRBV12-4; CDR3aa: CASSSTGAGELFF; CDR3nt: TGTGCCAGCAGTTCGACGGGAGCCGGGGAGCTGTTTTTT
abundance: .; len: 13; d_gene: TRBD1; j_gene: TRBJ1-6; v_gene: TRBV7-8; CDR3aa: CASCRTGASPLHF; CDR3nt: TGTGCCAGCTGCAGGACAGGGGCCTCACCCCTCCACTTT
abundance: .; len: 19; d_gene: TRBD2; j_gene: TRBJ2-5; v_gene: TRBV5-1; CDR3aa: CASSFPQRHSGSAQETQYF; CDR3nt: TGCGCCAGCAGCTTCCCACAGCGACATAGCGGGAGTGCTCAAGAGACCCAGTACTTC
abundance: .; len: 16; d_gene: TRBD2; j_gene: TRBJ2-1; v_gene: TRBV19; CDR3aa: CASSTQSGSSYNEQFF; CDR3nt: TGTGCCAGTAGTACACAAAGCGGGAGCTCCTACAATGAGCAGTTCTTC
abundance: once; len: 15; d_gene: TRBD2; j_gene: TRBJ2-7; v_gene: TRBV3-1/TRBV3-2; CDR3aa: CASSQERLAVYEQYF; CDR3nt: TGTGCCAGCAGCCAAGAGAGGCTAGCGGTTTACGAGCAGTACTTC
abundance: many; len: 15; d_gene: .; j_gene: TRBJ1-5; v_gene: TRBV19; CDR3aa: CASSQTWGGNQPQHF; CDR3nt: TGTGCCAGTAGTCAAACATGGGGAGGCAATCAGCCCCAGCATTTT
abundance: .; len: 15; d_gene: .; j_gene: TRBJ2-1; v_gene: TRBV7-2; CDR3aa: CASSLDYGSQNEQFF; CDR3nt: TGTGCCAGCAGCTTAGACTACGGGAGCCAGAATGAGCAGTTCTTC
abundance: .; len: 17; d_gene: TRBD2; j_gene: TRBJ2-7; v_gene: TRBV15; CDR3aa: CATSRDKGGRGAYEQYF; CDR3nt: TGTGCCACCAGCAGAGATAAGGGCGGGAGGGGGGCCTACGAGCAGTACTTC
abundance: .; len: 12; d_gene: TRBD1; j_gene: TRBJ1-2; v_gene: TRBV19; CDR3aa: CAIGTGYYGYTF; CDR3nt: TGTGCCATCGGGACAGGGTACTATGGCTACACCTTC
abundance: many; len: 15; d_gene: .; j_gene: TRBJ2-1; v_gene: TRBV6-5; CDR3aa: CASSFGLGPSNEQFF; CDR3nt: TGTGCCAGCAGTTTCGGACTCGGCCCTAGCAATGAGCAGTTCTTC
abundance: .; len: 14; d_gene: TRBD2; j_gene: TRBJ2-7; v_gene: TRBV10-1; CDR3aa: CASSESSGVYEQYF; CDR3nt: TGCGCCAGCAGTGAGAGTAGCGGGGTCTACGAGCAGTACTTC
abundance: .; len: 15; d_gene: .; j_gene: TRBJ1-5; v_gene: TRBV6-6; CDR3aa: CASSSSVGANQPQHF; CDR3nt: TGTGCCAGCAGTTCCTCGGTGGGGGCGAATCAGCCCCAGCATTTT
abundance: .; len: 13; d_gene: .; j_gene: TRBJ2-5; v_gene: TRBV27; CDR3aa: CASKRRVQETQYF; CDR3nt: TGTGCCAGCAAGCGGAGGGTCCAAGAGACCCAGTACTTC
abundance: .; len: 13; d_gene: TRBD1; j_gene: TRBJ2-7; v_gene: TRBV6-5; CDR3aa: CASDRTGVYEQYF; CDR3nt: TGTGCCAGCGACAGGACAGGGGTCTACGAGCAGTACTTC
abundance: .; len: 15; d_gene: .; j_gene: TRBJ2-7; v_gene: TRBV6-5; CDR3aa: CASTPRRGHSYEQYF; CDR3nt: TGTGCCAGCACCCCTCGGCGGGGGCACTCCTACGAGCAGTACTTC
abundance: .; len: 12; d_gene: .; j_gene: TRBJ1-5; v_gene: TRBV6-1; CDR3aa: CASSEREAPQHF; CDR3nt: TGTGCCAGCAGTGAAAGAGAGGCACCCCAGCATTTT
abundance: .; len: 17; d_gene: TRBD2; j_gene: TRBJ2-3; v_gene: TRBV4-2; CDR3aa: CASSQDGTSPSTDTQYF; CDR3nt: TGTGCCAGCAGCCAAGATGGGACTAGCCCCAGCACAGATACGCAGTATTTT
abundance: .; len: 14; d_gene: TRBD1; j_gene: TRBJ1-5; v_gene: TRBV19; CDR3aa: CASSTTGGGQPQHF; CDR3nt: TGTGCCAGTAGTACCACAGGGGGCGGTCAGCCCCAGCATTTT
abundance: .; len: 15; d_gene: TRBD1; j_gene: TRBJ1-1; v_gene: TRBV6-5; CDR3aa: CASSREPQGQDEAFF; CDR3nt: TGTGCCAGCAGCAGAGAACCCCAAGGACAGGATGAAGCTTTCTTT
abundance: .; len: 16; d_gene: TRBD2; j_gene: TRBJ2-4; v_gene: TRBV19; CDR3aa: CASSFRGLAGGNIQYF; CDR3nt: TGTGCCAGTAGTTTCCGGGGACTAGCGGGTGGTAACATTCAGTACTTC
abundance: .; len: 17; d_gene: .; j_gene: TRBJ1-1; v_gene: TRBV5-1; CDR3aa: CASSLVIQGVLNTEAFF; CDR3nt: TGCGCCAGCAGCCTCGTCATTCAAGGGGTCCTGAACACTGAAGCTTTCTTT
abundance: .; len: 15; d_gene: TRBD2; j_gene: TRBJ2-7; v_gene: TRBV5-8; CDR3aa: CASSRGEGSSYEQYF; CDR3nt: TGTGCCAGCAGCCGGGGGGAGGGGAGCTCCTACGAGCAGTACTTC
abundance: .; len: 15; d_gene: .; j_gene: TRBJ2-1; v_gene: TRBV18; CDR3aa: CASSPSGGSYNEQFF; CDR3nt: TGTGCCAGCTCACCCAGCGGAGGTTCCTACAATGAGCAGTTCTTC
abundance: .; len: 12; d_gene: .; j_gene: TRBJ2-3; v_gene: TRBV6-2/TRBV6-3; CDR3aa: CASSRTTDTQYF; CDR3nt: TGTGCCAGCAGCCGGACTACAGATACGCAGTATTTT
abundance: .; len: 12; d_gene: TRBD1; j_gene: TRBJ2-7; v_gene: TRBV29-1; CDR3aa: CSVKGQGYEQYF; CDR3nt: TGCAGCGTCAAAGGACAGGGCTACGAGCAGTACTTC
abundance: .; len: 17; d_gene: TRBD1; j_gene: TRBJ2-3; v_gene: TRBV7-2; CDR3aa: CASSLNPGQGATDTQYF; CDR3nt: TGTGCCAGCAGCTTAAATCCGGGACAGGGGGCCACAGATACGCAGTATTTT
abundance: .; len: 17; d_gene: TRBD2; j_gene: TRBJ2-7; v_gene: TRBV18; CDR3aa: CASSPLGLAGPSYEQYF; CDR3nt: TGTGCCAGCTCACCACTCGGACTAGCGGGACCCTCCTACGAGCAGTACTTC
abundance: .; len: 13; d_gene: TRBD1; j_gene: TRBJ1-5; v_gene: TRBV12-3/TRBV12-4; CDR3aa: CASSPDRVQPQHF; CDR3nt: TGTGCCAGCAGTCCGGACAGGGTTCAGCCCCAGCATTTT
abundance: few; len: 15; d_gene: TRBD1; j_gene: TRBJ1-2; v_gene: TRBV19; CDR3aa: CASREGTGTFYGYTF; CDR3nt: TGTGCCAGTAGAGAAGGGACAGGGACATTCTATGGCTACACCTTC
abundance: .; len: 12; d_gene: TRBD2; j_gene: TRBJ2-3; v_gene: TRBV30; CDR3aa: CAWSGGSDTQYF; CDR3nt: TGTGCCTGGAGTGGCGGGAGTGATACGCAGTATTTT
abundance: many; len: 16; d_gene: .; j_gene: TRBJ2-7; v_gene: TRBV7-8; CDR3aa: CASSLRGGGSTYEQYF; CDR3nt: TGTGCCAGCAGCCTCCGCGGCGGGGGCTCAACCTACGAGCAGTACTTC
abundance: .; len: 17; d_gene: .; j_gene: TRBJ2-6; v_gene: TRBV24-1; CDR3aa: CATSDAGPDHGANVLTF; CDR3nt: TGTGCCACCAGTGATGCGGGACCCGACCATGGGGCCAACGTCCTGACTTTC
abundance: .; len: 15; d_gene: TRBD2; j_gene: TRBJ2-7; v_gene: TRBV18; CDR3aa: CASSPRLADTYEQYF; CDR3nt: TGTGCCAGCTCACCCCGACTAGCGGACACCTACGAGCAGTACTTC
abundance: .; len: 16; d_gene: .; j_gene: TRBJ1-6; v_gene: TRBV7-6; CDR3aa: CASSLGVQGENSPLHF; CDR3nt: TGTGCCAGCAGCTTAGGCGTACAGGGTGAAAATTCACCCCTCCACTTT
abundance: .; len: 13; d_gene: .; j_gene: TRBJ1-5; v_gene: TRBV2; CDR3aa: CASRWSSNQPQHF; CDR3nt: TGTGCCAGCAGGTGGAGTAGCAATCAGCCCCAGCATTTT
abundance: .; len: 15; d_gene: TRBD2; j_gene: TRBJ2-3; v_gene: TRBV7-6; CDR3aa: CASSFSAGGTDTQYF; CDR3nt: TGTGCCAGCAGCTTTTCGGCGGGAGGGACAGATACGCAGTATTTT
abundance: .; len: 15; d_gene: .; j_gene: TRBJ2-7; v_gene: TRBV19; CDR3aa: CASSIDRGRAYEQYF; CDR3nt: TGTGCCAGTAGTATAGACCGCGGTCGCGCCTACGAGCAGTACTTC
abundance: .; len: 15; d_gene: .; j_gene: TRBJ2-7; v_gene: TRBV18; CDR3aa: CASSPPRGRRYEQYF; CDR3nt: TGTGCCAGCTCACCACCGCGGGGCCGCAGGTACGAGCAGTACTTC
abundance: .; len: 13; d_gene: .; j_gene: TRBJ1-1; v_gene: TRBV5-1; CDR3aa: CASSLNGIPEAFF; CDR3nt: TGCGCCAGCAGCTTGAACGGGATCCCTGAAGCTTTCTTT
abundance: .; len: 15; d_gene: .; j_gene: TRBJ2-2; v_gene: TRBV7-9; CDR3aa: CASSFTWQNTGELFF; CDR3nt: TGTGCCAGCAGCTTTACGTGGCAGAACACCGGGGAGCTGTTTTTT
abundance: .; len: 13; d_gene: .; j_gene: TRBJ1-1; v_gene: TRBV11-2; CDR3aa: CASSSGLTTEAFF; CDR3nt: TGTGCCAGCAGTTCAGGTTTGACCACTGAAGCTTTCTTT